The 7 T cell receptor beta chains below all came from one sample that was sequenced in a study of blood T cell repertoires in COVID-19. The data were produced by immunoSEQ multiplex PCR, yet TCRdb's version contains in-frame clones alone and is incomplete. The table shows about 18,000 clones, with roughly 93% occurring only once. The sequenced sample consisted of peripheral blood. These receptors all come from a human donor in a cohort sampled during active COVID-19.

This chain connects TRBV6-6 to TRBJ2-5; 12 bases line up with TRBD2. This CDR3 has 16 amino acids. The J segment lost 2 bases and the V segment lost 2 bases, leaving 3 bases of the junction unmatched. Germline loops: CDR1 MNHNY, CDR2 SVGAGI (reference sequence). CDR3 residues: CASSYGGLAGQETQYF. For the CDR3, the DNA is TGTGCCAGCAGTTACGGTGGACTAGCGGGGCAAGAGACCCAGTACTTC.

The rearrangement uses TRBV27 and TRBJ2-1; no clear D gene. Trimming removed 6 bases from V and 2 bases from J, with 14 bases in between. The V gene's germline CDR1 is MNHEY and CDR2 SMNVEV (reference sequence). The CDR3 is 15 amino acids. CDR3 sequence reads: CASRLPNHPYNEQFF. For the CDR3, the DNA is TGTGCCAGCAGATTACCTAATCATCCCTACAATGAGCAGTTCTTC.

This clone was seen only once. V is TRBV19 and J is TRBJ2-1; TRBD2 matches 12 bases. The CDR3 runs to 15 residues. V was pared by 5 bases and J by 4 bases, with 3 bases of the junction left unmatched. Germline CDR1 and CDR2: LNHDA and SQIVND (reference sequence). The chain's CDR3 is CASSPTSGGYNEQFF. As DNA, the CDR3 is TGTGCCAGTAGTCCGACTAGCGGGGGATACAATGAGCAGTTCTTC.

The chain links TRBV5-1 to TRBJ1-3; D gene ambiguous. Germline CDR1 SGHRS, CDR2 YFSETQ. Between the trimmed V and J ends, which lost 0 bases and 3 bases, there was a span of 7 bases. The CDR3 totals 14 residues. CDR3 DNA sequence: TGCGCCAGCAGCTTGGGACAAGGTGGAAACACCATATATTTT. Translated, it gives CASSLGQGGNTIYF. Based on the CDR3 plus reference TRBV5-1 and TRBJ1-3, the full variable domain is KAGVTQTPRYLIKTRGQQVTLSCSPISGHRSVSWYQQTPGQGLQFLFEYFSETQRNKGNFPGRFSGRQFSNSRSEMNVSTLELGDSALYLCASSLGQGGNTIYFGEGSWLTVV.

The chain uses TRBV6-2 or TRBV6-3 and TRBJ1-2; D might be TRBD1 (6 bases). The germline V gene encodes CDR1 MNHEY and CDR2 SVGEGT. The V end was cut by 5 bases, the J end by 8 bases, with 18 bases between. CDR3 size: 14 residues. CDR3 nucleotides: TGTGCCAGCAGTCCCGACGGGACAAATCGGGGCTACACCTTC. Its protein product is CASSPDGTNRGYTF.

The chain joins TRBV4-3 to TRBJ2-3; 10 nucleotides align to TRBD1. The CDR3 loop spans 16 amino acids. The V gene end was trimmed by 0 bases and the J gene end by 6 bases; junction bases not matched to a gene: 6. The germline V gene encodes CDR1 LGHNA and CDR2 YSLEER. The CDR3 sequence: CASSQEGQGVWDTQYF. The CDR3 DNA sequence: TGCGCCAGCAGCCAAGAAGGACAGGGGGTGTGGGATACGCAGTATTTT.

This chain connects TRBV9 to TRBJ2-2; the match to TRBD2 covers 8 bases. With V trimmed by 5 bases and J by 4 bases, 7 bases remained unmatched. The CDR3 is 15 residues long. Germline assignment: CDR1 SGDLS and CDR2 YYNGEE. The CDR3 bases are TGTGCCAGCAGTACTCCCCGGGGGGGCACCGGGGAGCTGTTTTTT. Its translation: CASSTPRGGTGELFF.